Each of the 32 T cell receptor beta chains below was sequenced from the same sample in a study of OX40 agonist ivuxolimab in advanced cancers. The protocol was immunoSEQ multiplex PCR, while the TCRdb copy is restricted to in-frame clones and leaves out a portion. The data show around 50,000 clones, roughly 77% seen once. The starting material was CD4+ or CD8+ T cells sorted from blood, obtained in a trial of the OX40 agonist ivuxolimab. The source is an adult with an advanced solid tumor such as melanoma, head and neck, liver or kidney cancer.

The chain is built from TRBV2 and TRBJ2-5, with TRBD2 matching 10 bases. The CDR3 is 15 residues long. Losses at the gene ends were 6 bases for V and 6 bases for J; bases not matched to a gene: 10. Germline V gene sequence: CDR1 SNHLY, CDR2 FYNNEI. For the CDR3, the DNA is TGTGCCAGCAGGTTCAGCGGGGGGGCCGGGAAGACCCAGTACTTC. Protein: CASRFSGGAGKTQYF.

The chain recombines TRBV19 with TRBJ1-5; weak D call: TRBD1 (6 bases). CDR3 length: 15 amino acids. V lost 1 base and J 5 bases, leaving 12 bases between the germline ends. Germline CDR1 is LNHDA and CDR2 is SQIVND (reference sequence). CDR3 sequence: CASSIALGGYQPQHF. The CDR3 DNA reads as TGTGCCAGTAGTATAGCCCTCGGGGGCTATCAGCCCCAGCATTTT. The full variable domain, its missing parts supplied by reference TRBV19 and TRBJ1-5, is DGGITQSPKYLFRKEGQNVTLSCEQNLNHDAMYWYRQDPGQGLRLIYYSQIVNDFQKGDIAEGYSVSREKKESFPLTVTSAQKNPTAFYLCASSIALGGYQPQHFGDGTRLSIL.

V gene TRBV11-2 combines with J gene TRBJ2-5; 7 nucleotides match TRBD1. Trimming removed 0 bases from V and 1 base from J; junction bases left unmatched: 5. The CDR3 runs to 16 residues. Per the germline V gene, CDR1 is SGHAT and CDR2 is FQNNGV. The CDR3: CASSLDLRTGQETQYF. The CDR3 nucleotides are TGTGCCAGCAGCTTAGATCTAAGGACAGGCCAAGAGACCCAGTACTTC.

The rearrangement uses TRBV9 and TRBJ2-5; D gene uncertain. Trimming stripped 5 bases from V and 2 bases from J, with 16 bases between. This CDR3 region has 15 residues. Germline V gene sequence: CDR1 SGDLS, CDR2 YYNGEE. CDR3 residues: CASRPPPAEQETQYF. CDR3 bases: TGTGCCAGCAGGCCCCCGCCGGCGGAGCAAGAGACCCAGTACTTC.

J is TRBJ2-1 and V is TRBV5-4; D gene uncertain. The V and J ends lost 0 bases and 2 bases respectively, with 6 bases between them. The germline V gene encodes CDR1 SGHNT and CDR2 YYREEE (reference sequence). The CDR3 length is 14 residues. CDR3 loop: CASSLDSPYNEQFF. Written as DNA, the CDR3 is TGTGCCAGCAGCTTGGACAGTCCCTACAATGAGCAGTTCTTC.

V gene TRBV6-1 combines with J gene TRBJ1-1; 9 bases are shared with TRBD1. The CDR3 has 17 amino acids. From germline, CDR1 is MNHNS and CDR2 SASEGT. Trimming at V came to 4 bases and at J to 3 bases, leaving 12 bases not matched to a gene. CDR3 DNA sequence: TGTGCCAGCAGTGCGCGAAGACCGGGACAGGGCGACACTGAAGCTTTCTTT. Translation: CASSARRPGQGDTEAFF.

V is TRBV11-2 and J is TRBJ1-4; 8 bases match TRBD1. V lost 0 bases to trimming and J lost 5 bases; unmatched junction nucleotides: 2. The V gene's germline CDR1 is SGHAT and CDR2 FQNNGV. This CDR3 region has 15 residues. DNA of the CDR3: TGTGCCAGCAGCTTAGATTGGACAGGGAATGAAAAACTGTTTTTT. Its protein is CASSLDWTGNEKLFF. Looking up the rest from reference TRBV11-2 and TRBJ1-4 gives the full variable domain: EAGVAQSPRYKIIEKRQSVAFWCNPISGHATLYWYQQILGQGPKLLIQFQNNGVVDDSQLPKDRFSAERLKGVDSTLKIQPAKLEDSAVYLCASSLDWTGNEKLFFGSGTQLSVL.

This CDR3 is CASSVVASSGANVLTF. CDR3 sequence (DNA): TGTGCCAGCAGCGTAGTAGCGAGCTCTGGGGCCAACGTCCTGACTTTC. The chain links TRBV9 to TRBJ2-6; tentative D call: TRBD2 (5 bases). The CDR3 is made up of 16 amino acids. The V end was cut by 0 bases, the J end by 0 bases, with 7 bases between. Germline lookup yields CDR1 SGDLS and CDR2 YYNGEE.

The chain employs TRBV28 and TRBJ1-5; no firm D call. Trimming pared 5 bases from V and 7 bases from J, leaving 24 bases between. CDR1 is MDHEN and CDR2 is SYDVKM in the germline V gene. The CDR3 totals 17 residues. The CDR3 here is CASSTSKARGLWQPQHF. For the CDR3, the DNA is TGTGCCAGCAGTACTTCTAAGGCGCGAGGCCTGTGGCAGCCCCAGCATTTT.

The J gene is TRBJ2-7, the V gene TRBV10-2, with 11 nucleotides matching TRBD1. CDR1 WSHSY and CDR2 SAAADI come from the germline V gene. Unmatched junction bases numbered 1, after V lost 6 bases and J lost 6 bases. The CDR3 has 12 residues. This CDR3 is CASRDRGREQYF. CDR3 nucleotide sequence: TGCGCCAGCAGGGACAGGGGGCGCGAGCAGTACTTC.

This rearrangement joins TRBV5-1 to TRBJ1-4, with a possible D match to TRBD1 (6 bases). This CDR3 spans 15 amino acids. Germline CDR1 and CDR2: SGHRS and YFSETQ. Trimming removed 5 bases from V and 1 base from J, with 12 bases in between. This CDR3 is CASRYGQLTNEKLFF. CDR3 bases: TGCGCCAGCAGATATGGACAGTTAACTAATGAAAAACTGTTTTTT.

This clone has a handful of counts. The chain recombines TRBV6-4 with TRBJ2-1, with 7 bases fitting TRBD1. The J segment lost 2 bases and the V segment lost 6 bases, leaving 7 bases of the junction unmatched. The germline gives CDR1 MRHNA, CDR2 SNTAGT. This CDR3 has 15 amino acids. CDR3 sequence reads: CASSPTGYPYNEQFF. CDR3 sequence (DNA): TGTGCCAGCAGCCCGACAGGGTACCCCTACAATGAGCAGTTCTTC.

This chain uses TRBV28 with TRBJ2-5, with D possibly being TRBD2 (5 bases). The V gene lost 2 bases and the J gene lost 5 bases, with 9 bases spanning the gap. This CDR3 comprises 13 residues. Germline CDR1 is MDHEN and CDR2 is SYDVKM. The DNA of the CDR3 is TGTGCCAGCAGTTTAATCGGGGAGGAGACCCAGTACTTC. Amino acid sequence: CASSLIGEETQYF.

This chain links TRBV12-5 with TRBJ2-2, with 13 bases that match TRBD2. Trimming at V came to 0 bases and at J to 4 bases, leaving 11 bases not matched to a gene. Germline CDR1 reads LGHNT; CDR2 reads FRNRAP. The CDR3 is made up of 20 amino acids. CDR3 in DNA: TGTGCTAGTGGTTTGGTTCACGGTTCCGGGACTAGCGGGGCCACCGGGGAGCTGTTTTTT. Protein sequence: CASGLVHGSGTSGATGELFF.

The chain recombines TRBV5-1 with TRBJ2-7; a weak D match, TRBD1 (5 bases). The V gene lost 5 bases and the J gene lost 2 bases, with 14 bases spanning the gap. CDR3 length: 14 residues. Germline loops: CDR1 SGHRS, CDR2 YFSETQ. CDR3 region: CASRTMTDTYEQYF. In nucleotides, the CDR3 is TGCGCCAGCAGAACAATGACAGATACCTACGAGCAGTACTTC.

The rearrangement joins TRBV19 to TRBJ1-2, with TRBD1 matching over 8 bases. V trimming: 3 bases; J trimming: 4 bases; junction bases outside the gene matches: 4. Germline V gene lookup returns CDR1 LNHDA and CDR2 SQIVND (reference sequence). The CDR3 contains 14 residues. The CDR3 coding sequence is TGTGCCAGTAGTATGCCACAGGGGGTCTATGGCTACACCTTC. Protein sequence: CASSMPQGVYGYTF.

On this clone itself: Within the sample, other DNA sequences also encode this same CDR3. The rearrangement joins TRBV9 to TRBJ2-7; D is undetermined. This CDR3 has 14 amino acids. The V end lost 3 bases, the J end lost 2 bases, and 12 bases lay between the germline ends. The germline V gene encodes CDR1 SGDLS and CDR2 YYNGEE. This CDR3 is CASSARLLTYEQYF. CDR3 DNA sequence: TGTGCCAGCAGCGCTCGACTGTTAACCTACGAGCAGTACTTC.

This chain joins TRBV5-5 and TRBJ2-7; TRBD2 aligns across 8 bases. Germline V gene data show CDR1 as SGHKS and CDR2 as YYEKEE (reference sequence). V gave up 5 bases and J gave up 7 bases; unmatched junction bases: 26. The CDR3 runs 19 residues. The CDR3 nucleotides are TGTGCCAGCAGGATGGACGGTCTAGCGGGTCTACTAGGCGGATGGGAGCAGTACTTC. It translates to CASRMDGLAGLLGGWEQYF.

CDR3 nucleotide sequence: TGTGCCACCAGCAGAAAACTAGCGGCCACCGGGGAGCTGTTTTTT. Protein sequence: CATSRKLAATGELFF. The chain couples TRBV15 to TRBJ2-2; TRBD2 matches at 8 bases. CDR3 length: 15 residues. Looked up from germline, CDR1 is LNHNV and CDR2 is YYDKDF (reference sequence). V lost 2 bases, J lost 4 bases, and 3 bases stayed unmatched.

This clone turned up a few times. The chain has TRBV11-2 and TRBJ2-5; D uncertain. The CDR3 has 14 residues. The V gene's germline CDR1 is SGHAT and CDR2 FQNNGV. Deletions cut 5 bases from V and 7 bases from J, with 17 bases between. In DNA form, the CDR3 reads TGTGCCAGCAGCACCCTGGGCGGAGTTGGGACCCAGTACTTC. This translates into CASSTLGGVGTQYF.

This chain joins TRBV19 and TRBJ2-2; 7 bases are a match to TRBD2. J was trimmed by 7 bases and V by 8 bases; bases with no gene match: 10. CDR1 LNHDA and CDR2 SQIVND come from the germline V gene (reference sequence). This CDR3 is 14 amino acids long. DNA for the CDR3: TGTGCCAGTCGGGGGGTGATGAGGGTCGGGGAGCTGTTTTTT. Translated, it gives CASRGVMRVGELFF.

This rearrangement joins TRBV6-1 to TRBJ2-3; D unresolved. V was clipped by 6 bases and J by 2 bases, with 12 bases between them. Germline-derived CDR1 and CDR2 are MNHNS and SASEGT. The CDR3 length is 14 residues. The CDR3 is CASRGQPATDTQYF. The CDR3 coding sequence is TGTGCCAGCAGGGGTCAGCCAGCCACAGATACGCAGTATTTT.

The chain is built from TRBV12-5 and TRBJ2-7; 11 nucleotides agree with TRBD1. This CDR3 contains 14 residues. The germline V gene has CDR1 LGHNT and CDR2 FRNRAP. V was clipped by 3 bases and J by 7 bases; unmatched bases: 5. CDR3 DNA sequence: TGTGCTAGTGGTTTAGGACAGGGGGCTGGTGAGCAGTACTTC. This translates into CASGLGQGAGEQYF.

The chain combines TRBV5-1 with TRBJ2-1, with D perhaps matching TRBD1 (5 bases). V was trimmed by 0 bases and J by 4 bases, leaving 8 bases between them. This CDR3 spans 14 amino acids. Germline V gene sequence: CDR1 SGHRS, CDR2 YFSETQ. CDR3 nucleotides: TGCGCCAGCAGCTTGGGGACACCGTACAATGAGCAGTTCTTC. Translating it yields CASSLGTPYNEQFF.

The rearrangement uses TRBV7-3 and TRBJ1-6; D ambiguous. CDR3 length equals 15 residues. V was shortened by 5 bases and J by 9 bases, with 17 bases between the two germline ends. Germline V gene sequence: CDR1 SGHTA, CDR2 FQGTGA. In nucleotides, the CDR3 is TGTGCCAGCAGCAGATCCGGGATCTCAGCTTCACCCCTCCACTTT. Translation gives CASSRSGISASPLHF.

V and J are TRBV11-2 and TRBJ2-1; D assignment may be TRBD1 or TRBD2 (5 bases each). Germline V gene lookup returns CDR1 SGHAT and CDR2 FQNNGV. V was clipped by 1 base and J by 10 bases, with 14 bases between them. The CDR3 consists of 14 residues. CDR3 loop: CASSLVYSRGEQFF. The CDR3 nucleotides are TGTGCCAGCAGCTTAGTGTATAGCCGGGGCGAGCAGTTCTTC.

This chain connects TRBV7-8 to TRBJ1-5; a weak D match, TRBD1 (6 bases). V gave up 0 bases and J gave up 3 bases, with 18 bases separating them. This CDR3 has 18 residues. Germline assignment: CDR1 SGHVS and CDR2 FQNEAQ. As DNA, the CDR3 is TGTGCCAGCAGCTTAGCGCGTTTGGGGCAGGGGAACAATCAGCCCCAGCATTTT. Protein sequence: CASSLARLGQGNNQPQHF.

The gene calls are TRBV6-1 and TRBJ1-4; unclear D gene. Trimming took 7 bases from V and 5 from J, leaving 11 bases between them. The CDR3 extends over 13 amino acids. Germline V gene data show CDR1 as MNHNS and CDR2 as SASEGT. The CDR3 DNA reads TGTGCCAGCACTCGATCCAGGAATGAAAAACTGTTTTTT. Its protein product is CASTRSRNEKLFF.

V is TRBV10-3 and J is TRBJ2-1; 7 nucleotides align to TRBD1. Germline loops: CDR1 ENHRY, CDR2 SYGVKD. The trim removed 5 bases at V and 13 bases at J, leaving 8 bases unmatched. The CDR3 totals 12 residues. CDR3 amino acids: CAISTGGTAQFF. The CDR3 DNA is TGTGCCATCAGTACTGGTGGGACAGCCCAGTTCTTC.

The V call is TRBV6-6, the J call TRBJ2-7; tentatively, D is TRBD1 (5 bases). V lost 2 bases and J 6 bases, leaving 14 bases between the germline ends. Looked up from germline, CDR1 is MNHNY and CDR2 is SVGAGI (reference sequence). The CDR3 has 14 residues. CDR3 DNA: TGTGCCAGCAGTTACGTAGGGCCCCAGGGCGAGCAGTACTTC. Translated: CASSYVGPQGEQYF.

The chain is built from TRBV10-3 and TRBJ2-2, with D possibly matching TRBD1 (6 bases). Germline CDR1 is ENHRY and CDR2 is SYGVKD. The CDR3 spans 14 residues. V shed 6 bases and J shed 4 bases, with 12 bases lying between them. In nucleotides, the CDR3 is TGTGCCATCAGATACAGGGACGGCACCGGGGAGCTGTTTTTT. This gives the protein CAIRYRDGTGELFF.

The CDR3 region is CSVEGQGNGYTF. The CDR3 DNA reads TGCAGCGTTGAGGGACAGGGGAATGGCTACACCTTC. The chain carries TRBV29-1 and TRBJ1-2; 10 bases fit TRBD1. The junction had 1 base not matched to a gene; V was cut back by 3 bases and J by 6 bases. CDR1 and CDR2 (germline): SQVTM, ANQGSEA. The CDR3 runs to 12 residues.